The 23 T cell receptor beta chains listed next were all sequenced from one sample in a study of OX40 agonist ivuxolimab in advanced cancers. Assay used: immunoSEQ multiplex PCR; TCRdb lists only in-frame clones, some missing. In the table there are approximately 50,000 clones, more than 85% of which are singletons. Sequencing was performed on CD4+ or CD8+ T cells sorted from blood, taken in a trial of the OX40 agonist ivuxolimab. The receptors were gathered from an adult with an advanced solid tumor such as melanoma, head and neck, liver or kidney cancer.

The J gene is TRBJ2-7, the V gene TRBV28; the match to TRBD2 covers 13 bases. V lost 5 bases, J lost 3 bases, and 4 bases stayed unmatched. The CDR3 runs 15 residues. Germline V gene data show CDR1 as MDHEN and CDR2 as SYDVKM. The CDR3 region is CASSPGTSGNYEQYF. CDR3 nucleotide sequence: TGTGCCAGCAGTCCAGGGACTAGCGGGAACTACGAGCAGTACTTC.

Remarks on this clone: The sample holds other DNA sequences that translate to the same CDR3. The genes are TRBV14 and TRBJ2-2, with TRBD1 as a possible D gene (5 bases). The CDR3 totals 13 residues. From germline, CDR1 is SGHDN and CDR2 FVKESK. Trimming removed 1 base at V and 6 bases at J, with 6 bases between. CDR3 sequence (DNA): TGTGCCAGCAGCCAAGTCAGGGCCGGGGAGCTGTTTTTT. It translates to CASSQVRAGELFF.

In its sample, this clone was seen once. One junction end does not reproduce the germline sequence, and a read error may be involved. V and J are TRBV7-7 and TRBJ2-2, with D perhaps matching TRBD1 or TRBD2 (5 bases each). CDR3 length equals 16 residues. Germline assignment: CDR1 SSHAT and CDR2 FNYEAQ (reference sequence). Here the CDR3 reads CASSLHPGRNTGELFF. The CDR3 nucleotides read TGTGCTAGCAGCTTACATCCGGGACGGAACACCGGGGAGCTGTTTTTT.

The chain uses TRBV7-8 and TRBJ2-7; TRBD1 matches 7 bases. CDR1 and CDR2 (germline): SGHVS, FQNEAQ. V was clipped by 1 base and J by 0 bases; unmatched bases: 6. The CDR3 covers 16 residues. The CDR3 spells CASSLVGDSVSYEQYF. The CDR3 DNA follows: TGTGCCAGCAGCTTAGTGGGGGACAGCGTCTCCTACGAGCAGTACTTC.

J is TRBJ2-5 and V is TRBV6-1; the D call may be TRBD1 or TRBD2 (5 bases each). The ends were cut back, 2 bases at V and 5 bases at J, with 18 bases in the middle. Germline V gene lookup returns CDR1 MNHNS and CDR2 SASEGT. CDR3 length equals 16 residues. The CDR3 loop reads CASSETPGTVSETQYF. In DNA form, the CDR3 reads TGTGCCAGCAGTGAAACCCCCGGGACGGTCTCTGAGACCCAGTACTTC.

Here the CDR3 reads CASSPATLAVTNTGELFF. The CDR3 region has the DNA TGTGCCAGCAGCCCCGCAACCCTAGCGGTGACGAACACCGGGGAGCTGTTTTTT. The chain has TRBV5-6 and TRBJ2-2; 7 positions agree with TRBD2. The junction had 12 bases not matched to a gene; V was cut back by 4 bases and J by 0 bases. The CDR3 spans 18 residues. CDR1 is SGHDT, CDR2 YYEEEE, per germline.

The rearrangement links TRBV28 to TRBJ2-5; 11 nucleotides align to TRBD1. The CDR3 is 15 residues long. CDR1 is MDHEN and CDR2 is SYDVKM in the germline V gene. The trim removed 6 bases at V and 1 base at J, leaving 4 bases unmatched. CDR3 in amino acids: CASSRTGGPQETQYF. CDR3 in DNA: TGTGCCAGCAGCCGGACAGGGGGCCCCCAAGAGACCCAGTACTTC. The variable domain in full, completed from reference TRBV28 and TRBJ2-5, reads DVKVTQSSRYLVKRTGEKVFLECVQDMDHENMFWYRQDPGLGLRLIYFSYDVKMKEKGDIPEGYSVSREKKERFSLILESASTNQTSMYLCASSRTGGPQETQYFGPGTRLLVL.

CDR3 loop: CASGVERGLQYF. The CDR3 nucleotides are TGTGCCAGCGGCGTAGAGCGAGGGCTTCAGTACTTC. This sequence joins TRBV6-1 and TRBJ2-4; TRBD2 might be the D (5 bases). The CDR3 contains 12 residues. Per the germline V gene, CDR1 is MNHNS and CDR2 is SASEGT. V lost 8 bases, J lost 11 bases, and 16 bases lay in between.

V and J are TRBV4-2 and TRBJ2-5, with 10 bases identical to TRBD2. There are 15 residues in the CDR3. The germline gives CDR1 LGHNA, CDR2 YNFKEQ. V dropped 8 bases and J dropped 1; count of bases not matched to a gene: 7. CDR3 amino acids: CASRPLAGTQETQYF. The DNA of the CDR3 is TGTGCCAGCCGCCCACTAGCGGGGACCCAAGAGACCCAGTACTTC.

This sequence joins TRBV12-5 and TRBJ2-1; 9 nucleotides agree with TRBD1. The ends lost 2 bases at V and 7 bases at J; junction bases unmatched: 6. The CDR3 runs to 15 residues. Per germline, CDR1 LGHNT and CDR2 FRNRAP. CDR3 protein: CASGLSTGGANEQFF. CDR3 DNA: TGTGCTAGTGGTTTGTCGACAGGGGGTGCGAATGAGCAGTTCTTC.

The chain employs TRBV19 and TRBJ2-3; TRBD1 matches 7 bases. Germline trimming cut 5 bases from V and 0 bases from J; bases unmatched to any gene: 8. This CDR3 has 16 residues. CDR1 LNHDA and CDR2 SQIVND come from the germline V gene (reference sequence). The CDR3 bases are TGTGCCAGTAGTCCTCAACGGGACAGCAGCACAGATACGCAGTATTTT. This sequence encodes CASSPQRDSSTDTQYF.

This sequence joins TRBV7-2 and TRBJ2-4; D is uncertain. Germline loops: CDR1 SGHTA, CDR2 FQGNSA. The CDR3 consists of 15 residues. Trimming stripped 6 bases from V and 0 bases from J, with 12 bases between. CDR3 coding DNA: TGTGCCAGCAGTGGATCTCGCGGAGCCAAAAACATTCAGTACTTC. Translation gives CASSGSRGAKNIQYF.

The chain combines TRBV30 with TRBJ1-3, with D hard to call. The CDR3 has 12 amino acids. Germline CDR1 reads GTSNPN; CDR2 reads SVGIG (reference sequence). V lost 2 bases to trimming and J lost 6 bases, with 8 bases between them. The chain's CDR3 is CAWSPSLNTIYF. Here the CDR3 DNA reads TGTGCCTGGAGTCCCTCACTAAACACCATATATTTT.

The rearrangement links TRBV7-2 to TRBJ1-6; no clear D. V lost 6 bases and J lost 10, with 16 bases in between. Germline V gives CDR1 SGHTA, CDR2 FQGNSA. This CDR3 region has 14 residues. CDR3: CASSVPYPGSPLHF. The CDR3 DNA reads TGTGCCAGCAGTGTGCCTTATCCGGGCTCACCCCTCCACTTT. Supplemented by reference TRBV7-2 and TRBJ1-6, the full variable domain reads GAGVSQSPSNKVTEKGKDVELRCDPISGHTALYWYRQSLGQGLEFLIYFQGNSAPDKSGLPSDRFSAERTGGSVSTLTIQRTQQEDSAVYLCASSVPYPGSPLHFGNGTRLTVT.

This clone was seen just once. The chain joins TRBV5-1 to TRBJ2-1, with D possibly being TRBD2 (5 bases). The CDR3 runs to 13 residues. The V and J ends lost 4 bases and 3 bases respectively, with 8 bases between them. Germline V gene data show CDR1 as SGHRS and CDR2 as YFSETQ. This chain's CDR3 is CASSTAGYNEQFF. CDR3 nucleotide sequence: TGCGCCAGCAGCACGGCGGGCTACAATGAGCAGTTCTTC.

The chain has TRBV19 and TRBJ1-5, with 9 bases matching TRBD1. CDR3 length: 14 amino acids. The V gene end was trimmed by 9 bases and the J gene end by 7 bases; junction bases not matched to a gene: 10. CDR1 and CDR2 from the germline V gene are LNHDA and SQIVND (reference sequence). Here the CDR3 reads CASRDRAPLQPQHF. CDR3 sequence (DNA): TGTGCCAGCAGGGACAGGGCTCCGTTACAGCCCCAGCATTTT.

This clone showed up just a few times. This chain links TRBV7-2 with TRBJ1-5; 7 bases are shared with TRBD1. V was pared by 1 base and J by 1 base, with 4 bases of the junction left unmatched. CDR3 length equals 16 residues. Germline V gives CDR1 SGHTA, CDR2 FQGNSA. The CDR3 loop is CASSLGDRVSNQPQHF. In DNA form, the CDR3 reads TGTGCCAGCAGCTTAGGTGACAGGGTCAGCAATCAGCCCCAGCATTTT.

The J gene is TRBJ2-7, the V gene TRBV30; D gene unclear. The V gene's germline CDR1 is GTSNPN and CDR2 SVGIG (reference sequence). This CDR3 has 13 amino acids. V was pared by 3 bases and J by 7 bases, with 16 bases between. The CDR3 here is CAWSRGPLHEQYF. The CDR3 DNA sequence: TGTGCCTGGAGCCGAGGACCTTTACATGAGCAGTACTTC.

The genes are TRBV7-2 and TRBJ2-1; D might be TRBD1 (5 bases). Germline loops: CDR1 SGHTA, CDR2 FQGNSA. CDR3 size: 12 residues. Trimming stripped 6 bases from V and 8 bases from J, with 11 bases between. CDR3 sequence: CASRGPSYEQFF. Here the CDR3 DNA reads TGTGCCAGCAGGGGGCCAAGCTATGAGCAGTTCTTC.

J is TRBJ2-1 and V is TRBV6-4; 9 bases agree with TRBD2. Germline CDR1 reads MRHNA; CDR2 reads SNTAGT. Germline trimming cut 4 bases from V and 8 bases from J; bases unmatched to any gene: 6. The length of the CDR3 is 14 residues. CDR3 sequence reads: CASSVSGSSDEQFF. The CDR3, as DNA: TGTGCCAGCAGTGTTAGCGGGAGCAGCGATGAGCAGTTCTTC.

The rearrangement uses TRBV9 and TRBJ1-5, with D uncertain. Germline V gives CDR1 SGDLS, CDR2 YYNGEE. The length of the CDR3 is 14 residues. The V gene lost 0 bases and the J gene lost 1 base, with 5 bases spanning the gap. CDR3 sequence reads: CASSVDPSNQPQHF. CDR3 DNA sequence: TGTGCCAGCAGCGTAGATCCAAGCAATCAGCCCCAGCATTTT.

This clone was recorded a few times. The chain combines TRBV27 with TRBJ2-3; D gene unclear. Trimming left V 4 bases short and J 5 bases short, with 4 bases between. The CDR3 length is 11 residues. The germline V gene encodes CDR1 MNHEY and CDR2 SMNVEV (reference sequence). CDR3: CASSYEDTQYF. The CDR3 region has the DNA TGTGCCAGCAGTTACGAAGATACGCAGTATTTT.

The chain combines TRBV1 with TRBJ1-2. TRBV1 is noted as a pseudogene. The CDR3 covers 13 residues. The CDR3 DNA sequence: TGCACCAGCAGTTTGCGAAAGACCTATGGCTACACCTTC. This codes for CTSSLRKTYGYTF.